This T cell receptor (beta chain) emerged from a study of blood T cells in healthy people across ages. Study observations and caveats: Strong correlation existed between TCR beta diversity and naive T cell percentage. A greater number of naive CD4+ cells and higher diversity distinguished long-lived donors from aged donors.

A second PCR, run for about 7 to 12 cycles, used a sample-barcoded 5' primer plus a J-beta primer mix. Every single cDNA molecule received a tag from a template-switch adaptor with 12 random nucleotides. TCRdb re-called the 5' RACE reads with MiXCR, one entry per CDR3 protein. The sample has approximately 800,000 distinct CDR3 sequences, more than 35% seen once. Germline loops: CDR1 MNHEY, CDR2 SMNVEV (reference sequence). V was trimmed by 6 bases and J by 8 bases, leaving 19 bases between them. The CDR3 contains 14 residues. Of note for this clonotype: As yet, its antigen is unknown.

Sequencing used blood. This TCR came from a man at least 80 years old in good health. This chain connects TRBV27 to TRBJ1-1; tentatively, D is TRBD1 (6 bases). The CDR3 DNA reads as TGTGCCAGCAGCCCACAAAGACAGGTCGCCGAAGCTTTCTTT. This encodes CASSPQRQVAEAFF.